This T cell receptor beta chain appears in the sequencing data of a study of blood T cell repertoires in COVID-19. Study background: Sites in the United States, Italy and Spain provided acute and convalescent COVID-19 samples.

In its sample, this clone was seen a few times. Profiling relied on immunoSEQ multiplex PCR, and the TCRdb table lists in-frame clones only, not all of them. In the table there are roughly 80,000 clones, over 70% of which are singletons. The receptor's source is a human donor in a cohort sampled during active COVID-19. Sample: peripheral blood.

In DNA form, the CDR3 reads TGTGCCAGCAGTTATGTAGCGGGGTACTCCTACGAGCAGTACTTC. It encodes CASSYVAGYSYEQYF. V gene TRBV6-2 or TRBV6-3 combines with J gene TRBJ2-7, with 8 bases lining up with TRBD2. V trimming: 3 bases; J trimming: 0 bases; junction bases outside the gene matches: 4. The germline CDR1 and CDR2 sequences are MNHEY and SVGEGT. The CDR3 extends over 15 amino acids.